This TCR beta chain was profiled in a study of Graves' ophthalmopathy and Graves' hyperthyroidism (dated 2018 in TCRdb). Concerning the study at large: Stable hyperthyroidism was defined as no progression to ophthalmopathy within 18 months of follow-up. The study used TCR beta repertoire signatures to distinguish Graves' ophthalmopathy from Graves' hyperthyroidism and to predict progression to ophthalmopathy. In total, approximately 140 blood samples were TCR-sequenced: around 42 ophthalmopathy, roughly 77 hyperthyroidism and some 17 hyperthyroidism-to-ophthalmopathy patients. To explore V-J signatures that separate ophthalmopathy from hyperthyroidism, a discovery set of approximately 100 patients was enrolled, consisting of about 41 with ophthalmopathy and roughly 59 with stable hyperthyroidism. The independent validation cohort included roughly 19 hyperthyroidism patients plus 17 patients who later progressed from hyperthyroidism to ophthalmopathy. In about six hyperthyroidism patients, the T-cell repertoires found in thyroid tissue were compared with those found in blood. After sampling, hyperthyroidism patients received methimazole starting at 30 mg daily, and ophthalmopathy patients received high-dose intravenous methylprednisolone.

The paper's findings and limits, for the study overall: Most expanded thyroid clonotypes with frequency above 0.001 were also detected in blood, suggesting blood repertoires may reflect the thyroid immune response. In cross-validation, the 13-signature model distinguished ophthalmopathy from stable hyperthyroidism with about 90% sensitivity and roughly 84% specificity, while in the test set the corresponding values were about 80% and 75%. In validation, the model predicted ophthalmopathy progression with about 71% sensitivity and about 77% specificity; some 13 predicted patients were CT-confirmed with GO in a median of approximately six months. No statistical method was used to predetermine the sample size, and group allocation was not hidden from the investigators.

This clonotype was recorded a few times. Its antigen remains undetermined. Base qualities are missing; no much larger clone stands one base away. The germline ends are 12 bases apart after V is trimmed by 9 bases and J by 0 bases. The CDR3 contains 13 residues, cysteine and phenylalanine counted. Only CDR3 DNA remains: 39 bases, in frame from the first base. From a lookup of the germline V gene (reference sequence), CDR1 and CDR2 are MNHNY and SVGAGI. The hyperthyroidism patients were 18 to 65 years old and newly diagnosed, with a disease duration of less than 2 months. Patients were excluded if they had other autoimmune diseases, uncontrolled infections, pregnancy or lactation. Clinical symptoms, serum thyroxine, TRAb, thyroid ultrasound and orbital computed tomography formed the basis of the diagnosis. Trizol reagent was used to extract the total RNA, and its quality was then checked on an Agilent 2100 Bioanalyzer.

TCR beta CDR3 regions were amplified from RNA transcripts for repertoire sequencing. A first-round RT-PCR used HTBI primers with the Qiagen OneStep RT-PCR kit, followed by a second-round multiplex PCR, size selection and purification. Libraries were sequenced paired-end with 100 bp reads on an Illumina HiSeq2000. The study's own analysis went as follows. SOAPnuke was used to process the reads, removing any read that contained adapters or uncalled bases, had a mean Phred below 15, or lacked an exact match to the constant primer or identifier. High-quality paired reads were merged with COPE v1.2.5. Each unique nucleotide sequence was treated as a clonotype, and MiTCR v1.1 was used to align the clonotypes to the IMGT TRB V, D and J references. Analysis was restricted to V-J combinations with a frequency above 0.0001, which covered 99% to 99.2% of repertoires. For each V-J combination, a TCR clonal expansion and chaos score was defined as the ratio of F50 clonal expansion to chaos observed in the TCRdist matrix. Welch's t-statistics and random forest were used to narrow the features down to about a dozen V-J combinations, which were then fed into a naive Bayes classifier. Thyroid-blood repertoire similarity was quantified with the Morisita-Horn index. TCRdb ran its own pipeline on the public reads, namely fastp trimming at Q25 and MiXCR clone calling, and kept in-frame beta chains. CDR3 protein duplicates are merged, each entry listing the most common genes and DNA. TCRdb, rather than the study authors, made the V and J calls. The sample table shows around 1.1 million distinct CDR3 sequences, and about two fifths are seen once. Around 10% of the sample comes from the top ten.

The sequencing sample was made of peripheral blood or thyroid tissue (not recorded which). This clonotype originated in an adult man with Graves' hyperthyroidism. Recombination connected TRBV6-6 to TRBJ2-7, with no D gene named confidently. In nucleotide form, the sequence is TGTGCCAGTGGACGGAGAGACTCCTACGAGCAGTACTTC. Its coded protein is CASGRRDSYEQYF.